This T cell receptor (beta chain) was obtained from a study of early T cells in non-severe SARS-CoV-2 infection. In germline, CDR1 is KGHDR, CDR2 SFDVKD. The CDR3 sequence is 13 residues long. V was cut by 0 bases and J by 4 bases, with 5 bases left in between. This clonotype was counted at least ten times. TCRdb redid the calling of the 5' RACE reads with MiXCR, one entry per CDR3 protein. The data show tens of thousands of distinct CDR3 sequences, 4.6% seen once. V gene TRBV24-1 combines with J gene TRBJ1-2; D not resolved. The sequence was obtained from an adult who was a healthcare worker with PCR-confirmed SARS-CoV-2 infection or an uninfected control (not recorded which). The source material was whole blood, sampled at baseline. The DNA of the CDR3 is TGTGCCACCAGTGATTTGTCCAGCTATGGCTACACCTTC. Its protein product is CATSDLSSYGYTF.